The sequence of this TCR beta chain was determined in a study of radiotherapy plus CTLA-4 blockade in lung cancer. Sequencing used immunoSEQ multiplex PCR; TCRdb keeps in-frame clones, though not all of them. The sample lists approximately 70,000 clones, 60% to 80% occurring once. V was trimmed by 11 bases and J by 0 bases, leaving 19 bases between them. This CDR3 is built from 15 residues. Germline CDR1 and CDR2: WSHSY and SAAADI. The input for sequencing was peripheral blood, taken from a patient treated with radiotherapy plus ipilimumab. The V and J genes are TRBV10-2 and TRBJ2-5, with D possibly matching TRBD2 (5 bases). This receptor was taken from a human donor with non-small cell lung cancer whose response to radiotherapy plus ipilimumab could not be evaluated. Some clones in this sample may be carry-over from other donors' samples. In DNA form, the CDR3 reads TGCGCCGGAGAGGGTAGACATGCTCACCAAGAGACCCAGTACTTC. This gives the protein CAGEGRHAHQETQYF.